Shown below are 16 T cell receptor beta chains from a single sample sequenced in a study of response to subunit inactivated influenza vaccine. TCRdb fed the RT-PCR reads into MiXCR, producing one record per CDR3 protein. Counted here are roughly 500,000 distinct CDR3 sequences, about 25% occurring once; the ten biggest clones make up approximately 2%. Sequencing used CD4+ T cells sorted from PBMCs, obtained 4 to 6 days after vaccination. These receptors all stem from a man between 45 and 60 years old who received an inactivated influenza vaccine.

The chain links TRBV12-3 or TRBV12-4 to TRBJ2-2, with a possible D match to TRBD1 (5 bases). The CDR3 runs to 15 residues. Trimming shortened V by 6 bases and J by 3 bases, and 14 bases separated the two germline ends. The CDR3 protein is CASRRDRLDTGELFF. In nucleotides, the CDR3 is TGTGCCAGCAGAAGAGACAGATTAGACACCGGGGAGCTGTTTTTT.

The rearrangement joins TRBV12-3 or TRBV12-4 to TRBJ1-2; D possibly corresponds to TRBD1 (6 bases). V dropped 7 bases and J dropped 7 bases, with 16 bases sitting between them. The CDR3 extends over 13 amino acids. CDR3 sequence reads: CASTWGTRGGYTF. DNA of the CDR3: TGTGCCAGCACCTGGGGGACAAGGGGTGGCTACACCTTC.

The chain links TRBV12-3 or TRBV12-4 to TRBJ1-5, with 7 bases fitting TRBD1. With 3 bases clipped from V and 5 bases from J, the junction kept 4 bases outside the gene matches. The CDR3 is made up of 14 amino acids. The CDR3 sequence: CASSFQGTDQPQHF. The CDR3 DNA reads as TGTGCCAGCAGTTTCCAGGGGACAGATCAGCCCCAGCATTTT.

This chain uses TRBV3-1 with TRBJ2-7, with 9 positions matching TRBD1. Germline CDR1 LGHDT, CDR2 YNNKEL (reference sequence). This CDR3 comprises 16 residues. Trimming cost V 4 bases and J 2 bases; bases outside gene matches: 9. CDR3 nucleotide sequence: TGTGCCAGCAGCCCCTACCCGGGACAGGGTACCTACGAGCAGTACTTC. This translates into CASSPYPGQGTYEQYF.

This clonotype was observed a handful of times. J is TRBJ1-4 and V is TRBV10-3, with D possibly matching TRBD1 (6 bases). The CDR3 is made up of 15 amino acids. The germline gives CDR1 ENHRY, CDR2 SYGVKD. The V end was cut by 5 bases, the J end by 0 bases, with 10 bases between. The CDR3 bases are TGTGCCATCAGTAGACAGGCCTCAACTAATGAAAAACTGTTTTTT. This codes for CAISRQASTNEKLFF.

This clonotype was seen a few times. The rearrangement uses TRBV7-6 and TRBJ1-3; the match to TRBD1 covers 9 bases. Trimming took 5 bases from V and 2 from J; bases not matched to a gene: 7. Germline V CDR1 and CDR2: SGHVS, FNYEAQ. This CDR3 has 16 amino acids. DNA of the CDR3: TGTGCCAGCAGCCTAAGACAGGGGGACGCTGGAAACACCATATATTTT. Amino acid sequence: CASSLRQGDAGNTIYF.

There are many counts of this clonotype. The gene calls are TRBV20-1 and TRBJ2-7; D is uncertain. Germline V gives CDR1 DFQATT, CDR2 SNEGSKA (reference sequence). The CDR3 consists of 15 residues. V was trimmed by 5 bases and J by 5 bases, leaving 22 bases between them. The CDR3 here is CSAGVSNLVLNEQYF. CDR3 bases: TGCAGTGCTGGAGTATCAAACTTGGTTCTCAACGAGCAGTACTTC.

This clonotype was picked up a small number of times. V gene TRBV4-2 combines with J gene TRBJ2-3, with D unresolved. V lost 0 bases to trimming and J lost 6 bases, with 4 bases between them. Per germline, CDR1 LGHNA and CDR2 YNFKEQ. This CDR3 contains 12 residues. CDR3 region: CASSQDRDTQYF. The CDR3 coding sequence is TGTGCCAGCAGCCAAGATAGGGATACGCAGTATTTT.

Many counts were recorded for this clonotype. The chain couples TRBV29-1 to TRBJ1-4, with 7 bases matching TRBD1. V shed 4 bases and J 8 bases; nucleotides not matched to a gene: 7. The germline CDR1 and CDR2 sequences are SQVTM and ANQGSEA. The CDR3 loop spans 13 amino acids. The CDR3 region has the DNA TGCAGCGTTGGACAGGGCCGAGGGGAAAAACTGTTTTTT. It codes for CSVGQGRGEKLFF.

Here the CDR3 reads CASSSSLSYEQYF. CDR3 nucleotides: TGTGCCAGCAGTTCATCTCTCAGCTACGAGCAGTACTTC. V gene TRBV27 combines with J gene TRBJ2-7, with D hard to call. V shed 4 bases and J shed 3 bases, with 10 bases lying between them. Germline CDR1 and CDR2: MNHEY and SMNVEV (reference sequence). There are 13 residues in the CDR3.

This clonotype was seen a single time. This chain connects TRBV2 to TRBJ2-3, with D perhaps matching TRBD2 (6 bases). The CDR3 is 14 amino acids. The V gene's germline CDR1 is SNHLY and CDR2 FYNNEI. V lost 5 bases and J 3 bases, leaving 12 bases between the germline ends. DNA of the CDR3: TGTGCCAGCAGTATCGGGAGTCGGACAGATACGCAGTATTTT. Its protein is CASSIGSRTDTQYF.

This clonotype has a handful of counts. The chain carries TRBV6-5 and TRBJ2-3, with 8 nucleotides matching TRBD2. The CDR3 consists of 16 residues. The germline V gene has CDR1 MNHEY and CDR2 SVGAGI. Losses at the gene ends were 4 bases for V and 5 bases for J; bases not matched to a gene: 11. Written as DNA, the CDR3 is TGTGCCAGCAGTTGGGATAGCGGGGCCTCGGGAGATACGCAGTATTTT. It yields the protein CASSWDSGASGDTQYF.

This chain connects TRBV18 to TRBJ2-5; D remains ambiguous. Germline V gives CDR1 KGHSH, CDR2 LQKENI. CDR3 length equals 13 residues. V dropped 2 bases and J dropped 3 bases, with 7 bases sitting between them. The CDR3 loop reads CASSPGSEETQYF. The CDR3 DNA sequence: TGTGCCAGCTCACCAGGTTCGGAAGAGACCCAGTACTTC.

The sample holds a few counts of this clonotype. The chain carries TRBV4-3 and TRBJ2-1; D tentatively fits TRBD1 or TRBD2 (6 bases each). Trimming pared 1 base from V and 8 bases from J, leaving 12 bases between. The germline CDR1 and CDR2 sequences are LGHNA and YSLEER. This CDR3 comprises 14 residues. The CDR3: CASSQGYRDYEQFF. The DNA for the CDR3 is TGCGCCAGCAGCCAAGGGTACAGGGACTATGAGCAGTTCTTC.

This chain joins TRBV5-1 and TRBJ2-4; 9 nucleotides match TRBD1. Germline V gene lookup returns CDR1 SGHRS and CDR2 YFSETQ. This CDR3 has 14 residues. Trimming took 1 base from V and 7 from J; bases not matched to a gene: 3. This CDR3 is CASSLTGGMNIQYF. The CDR3, as DNA: TGCGCCAGCAGCTTGACAGGGGGCATGAACATTCAGTACTTC.

This chain connects TRBV27 to TRBJ2-1; possibly TRBD2 for D (6 bases). V gave up 7 bases and J gave up 10 bases, with 17 bases separating them. The length of the CDR3 is 13 residues. Germline V gene lookup returns CDR1 MNHEY and CDR2 SMNVEV (reference sequence). The CDR3 sequence is CASMPYAGQEQFF. CDR3 nucleotides: TGTGCCAGCATGCCCTACGCGGGGCAGGAGCAGTTCTTC.